The table lists the clone carrying this TCR beta chain with many counts. The antigen is unknown. This entry belongs to a study of T-cell reconstitution after alpha-beta-depleted transplantation in children. V lost 3 bases, J lost 6 bases, and 7 bases stayed unmatched. The CDR3 is made up of 17 amino acids. Germline V gene sequence: CDR1 SGDLS, CDR2 YYNGEE. Unique molecular identifiers featured in how the TCRbeta library was prepared. TCRdb re-called the PCR reads with MiXCR, one entry per CDR3 protein. The sample has around 300,000 distinct CDR3 sequences; over 9% are singletons. The study, taken as a whole, reports: Reported findings indicate that, about two months after transplant, alpha-beta T cells came from several hundred expanded clones, which were derived from non-depleted graft cells. T-cell counts and diversity were attributed mostly to newly produced T cells one year after transplant.

This specimen consisted of PBMCs, obtained before TCRalphabeta/CD19-depleted stem cell transplant. V is TRBV9 and J is TRBJ2-1; 15 positions agree with TRBD2. The sequence was obtained from a boy in the first two years of life with acute myeloid leukemia, due to receive a stem cell transplant. This CDR3 is CASSALGLAGGGNEQFF. For the CDR3, the DNA is TGTGCCAGCAGCGCCTTGGGACTAGCGGGAGGAGGCAATGAGCAGTTCTTC.